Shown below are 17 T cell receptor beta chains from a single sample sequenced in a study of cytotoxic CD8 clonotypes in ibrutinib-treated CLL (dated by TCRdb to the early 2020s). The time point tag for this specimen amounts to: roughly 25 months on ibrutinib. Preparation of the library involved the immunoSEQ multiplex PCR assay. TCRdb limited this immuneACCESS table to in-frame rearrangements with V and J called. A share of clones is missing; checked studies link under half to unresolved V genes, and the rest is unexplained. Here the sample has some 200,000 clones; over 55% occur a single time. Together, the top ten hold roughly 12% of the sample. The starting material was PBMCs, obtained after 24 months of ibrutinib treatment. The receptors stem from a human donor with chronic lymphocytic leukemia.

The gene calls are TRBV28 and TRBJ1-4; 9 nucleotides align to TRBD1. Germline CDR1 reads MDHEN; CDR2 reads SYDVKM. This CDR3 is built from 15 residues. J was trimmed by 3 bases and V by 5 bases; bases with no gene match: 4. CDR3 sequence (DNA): TGTGCCAGCAGTCCAAGGACAGGGGCTAATGAAAAACTGTTTTTT. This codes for CASSPRTGANEKLFF.

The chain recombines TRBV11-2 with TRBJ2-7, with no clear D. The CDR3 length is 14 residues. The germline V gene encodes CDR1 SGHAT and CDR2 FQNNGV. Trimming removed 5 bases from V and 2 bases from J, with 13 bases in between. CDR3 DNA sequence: TGTGCCAGCAGCCCGTGGCAGGAACCCTACGAGCAGTACTTC. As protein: CASSPWQEPYEQYF.

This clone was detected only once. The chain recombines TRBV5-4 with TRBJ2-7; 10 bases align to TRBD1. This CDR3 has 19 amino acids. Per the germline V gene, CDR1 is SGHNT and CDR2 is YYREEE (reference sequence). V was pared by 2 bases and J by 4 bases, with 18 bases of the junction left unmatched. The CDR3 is CASSFKGSRPGQGLYEQYF. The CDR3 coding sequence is TGTGCCAGCAGCTTTAAAGGTTCGAGACCGGGACAGGGGCTTTACGAGCAGTACTTC.

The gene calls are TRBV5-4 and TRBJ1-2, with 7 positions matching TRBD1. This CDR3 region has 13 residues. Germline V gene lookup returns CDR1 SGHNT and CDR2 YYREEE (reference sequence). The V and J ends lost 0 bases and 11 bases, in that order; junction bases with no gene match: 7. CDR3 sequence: CASSLGDRDFYTF. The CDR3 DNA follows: TGTGCCAGCAGCTTGGGAGACAGGGACTTTTACACCTTC.

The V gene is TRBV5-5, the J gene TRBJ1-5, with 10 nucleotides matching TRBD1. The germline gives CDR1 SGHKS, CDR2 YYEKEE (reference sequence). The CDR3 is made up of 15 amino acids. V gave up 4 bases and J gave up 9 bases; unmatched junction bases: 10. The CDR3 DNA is TGTGCCAGCAGCCGGACAGGGGGTACGGAGGGGCCCCAGCATTTT. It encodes CASSRTGGTEGPQHF.

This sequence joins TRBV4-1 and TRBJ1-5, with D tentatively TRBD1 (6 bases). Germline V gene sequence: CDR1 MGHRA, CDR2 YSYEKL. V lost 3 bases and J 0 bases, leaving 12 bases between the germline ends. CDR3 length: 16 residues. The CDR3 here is CASSQRGSPSNQPQHF. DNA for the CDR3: TGCGCCAGCAGCCAGAGGGGGAGTCCTAGCAATCAGCCCCAGCATTTT.

The DNA of the CDR3 is TGTGCCAGCAGCTTAGCAGGGAGAGGCTACGAGCAGTACTTC. Its translation: CASSLAGRGYEQYF. The gene calls are TRBV11-3 and TRBJ2-7; D may match TRBD1 or TRBD2 (5 bases each). CDR1 SGHNT and CDR2 YENEEA come from the germline V gene. The V end was cut by 1 base, the J end by 3 bases, with 10 bases between. The CDR3 length is 14 residues.

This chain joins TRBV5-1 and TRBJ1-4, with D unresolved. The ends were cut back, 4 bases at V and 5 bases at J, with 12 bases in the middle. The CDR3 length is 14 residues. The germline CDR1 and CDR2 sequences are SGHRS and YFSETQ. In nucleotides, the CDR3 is TGCGCCAGCAGCCCTTTAACTCAAAATGAAAAACTGTTTTTT. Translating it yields CASSPLTQNEKLFF.

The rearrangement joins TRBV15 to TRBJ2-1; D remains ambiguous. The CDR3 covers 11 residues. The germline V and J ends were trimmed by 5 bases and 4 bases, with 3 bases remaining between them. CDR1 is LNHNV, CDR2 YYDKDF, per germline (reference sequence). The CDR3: CATSGYNEQFF. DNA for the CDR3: TGTGCCACCAGCGGATACAATGAGCAGTTCTTC. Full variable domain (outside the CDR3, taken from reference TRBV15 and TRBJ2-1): DAMVIQNPRYQVTQFGKPVTLSCSQTLNHNVMYWYQQKSSQAPKLLFHYYDKDFNNEADTPDNFQSRRPNTSFCFLDIRSPGLGDTAMYLCATSGYNEQFFGPGTRLTVL.

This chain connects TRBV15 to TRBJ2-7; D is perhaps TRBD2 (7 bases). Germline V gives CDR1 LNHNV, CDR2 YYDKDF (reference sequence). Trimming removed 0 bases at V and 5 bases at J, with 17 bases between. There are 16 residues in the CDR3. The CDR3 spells CATSRDLVRGADEQYF. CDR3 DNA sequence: TGTGCCACCAGCAGAGATCTCGTTCGGGGGGCCGACGAGCAGTACTTC. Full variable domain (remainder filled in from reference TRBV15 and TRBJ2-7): DAMVIQNPRYQVTQFGKPVTLSCSQTLNHNVMYWYQQKSSQAPKLLFHYYDKDFNNEADTPDNFQSRRPNTSFCFLDIRSPGLGDTAMYLCATSRDLVRGADEQYFGPGTRLTVT.

CDR3 region: CASTDRVPEQYF. The CDR3 nucleotides are TGTGCCAGCACGGACAGGGTTCCCGAGCAGTACTTC. The chain links TRBV28 to TRBJ2-7; 8 nucleotides line up with TRBD1. Germline V lookup: CDR1 MDHEN, CDR2 SYDVKM. Unmatched junction bases numbered 5, after V lost 7 bases and J lost 6 bases. This CDR3 has 12 residues. Complete variable domain (other parts from reference TRBV28 and TRBJ2-7): DVKVTQSSRYLVKRTGEKVFLECVQDMDHENMFWYRQDPGLGLRLIYFSYDVKMKEKGDIPEGYSVSREKKERFSLILESASTNQTSMYLCASTDRVPEQYFGPGTRLTVT.

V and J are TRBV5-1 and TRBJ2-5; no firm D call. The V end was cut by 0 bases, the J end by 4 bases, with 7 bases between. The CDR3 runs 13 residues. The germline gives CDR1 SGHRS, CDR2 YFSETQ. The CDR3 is CASSLEGSETQYF. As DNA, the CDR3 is TGCGCCAGCAGCTTGGAGGGTTCAGAGACCCAGTACTTC.

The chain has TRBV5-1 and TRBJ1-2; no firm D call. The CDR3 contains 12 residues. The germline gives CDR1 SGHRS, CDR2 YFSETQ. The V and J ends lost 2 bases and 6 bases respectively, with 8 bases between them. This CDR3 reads CASSLTADGYTF. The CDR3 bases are TGCGCCAGCAGCTTAACAGCTGATGGCTACACCTTC. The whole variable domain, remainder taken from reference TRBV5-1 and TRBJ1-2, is KAGVTQTPRYLIKTRGQQVTLSCSPISGHRSVSWYQQTPGQGLQFLFEYFSETQRNKGNFPGRFSGRQFSNSRSEMNVSTLELGDSALYLCASSLTADGYTFGSGTRLTVV.

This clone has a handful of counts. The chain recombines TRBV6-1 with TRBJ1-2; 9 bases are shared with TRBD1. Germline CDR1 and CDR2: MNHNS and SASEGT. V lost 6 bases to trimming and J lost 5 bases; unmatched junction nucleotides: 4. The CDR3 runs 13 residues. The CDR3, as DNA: TGTGCCAGCAGATACAGGGGGCAATATGGCTACACCTTC. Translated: CASRYRGQYGYTF.

The CDR3 region is CASSSRPGQGAFETQYF. CDR3 bases: TGTGCCAGCAGCTCTAGACCGGGACAGGGGGCATTTGAGACCCAGTACTTC. V usage is TRBV2 and J usage is TRBJ2-5, with 12 bases identical to TRBD1. V was pared by 6 bases and J by 5 bases, with 13 bases of the junction left unmatched. Germline V gives CDR1 SNHLY, CDR2 FYNNEI. This CDR3 has 17 residues.

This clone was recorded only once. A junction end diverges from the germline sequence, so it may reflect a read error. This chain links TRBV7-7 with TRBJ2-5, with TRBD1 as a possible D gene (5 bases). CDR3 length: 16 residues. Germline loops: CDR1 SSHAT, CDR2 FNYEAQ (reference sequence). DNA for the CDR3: TGTGCTAGCAGCTTTCTCGACACCACAGGAGAAGAGGCCCAGTACTTC. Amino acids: CASSFLDTTGEEAQYF. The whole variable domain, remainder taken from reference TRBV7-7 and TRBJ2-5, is GAGVSQSPRYKVTKRGQDVTLRCDPISSHATLYWYQQALGQGPEFLTYFNYEAQPDKSGLPSDRFSAERPEGSISTLTIQRTEQRDSAMYRCASSFLDTTGEEAQYFGPGTRLLVL.

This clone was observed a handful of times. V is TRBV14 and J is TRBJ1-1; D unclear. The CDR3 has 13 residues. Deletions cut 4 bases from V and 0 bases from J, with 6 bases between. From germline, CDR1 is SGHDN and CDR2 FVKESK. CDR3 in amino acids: CASSLSVNTEAFF. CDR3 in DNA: TGTGCCAGCAGCCTATCGGTGAACACTGAAGCTTTCTTT.